This TCR beta chain emerged from a study of cytomegalovirus exposure and HLA in healthy donors. Repertoires were generated with immunoSEQ multiplex PCR, while TCRdb's copy carries only in-frame clones and drops some. The table lists 35,000 to 55,000 clones, 93% of them singletons. This TCR came from a woman under 30 in good health and CMV-seronegative. The sequenced material came from PBMCs.

The CDR3 region has the DNA TGTGCCAGCAGTTCTACTAGACCGGGACAGGGTGCAGATACGCAGTATTTT. This translates into CASSSTRPGQGADTQYF. The V gene is TRBV2, the J gene TRBJ2-3, with 9 nucleotides matching TRBD1. The CDR3 is 17 amino acids. Trimming cost V 5 bases and J 4 bases; bases outside gene matches: 13. The germline gives CDR1 SNHLY, CDR2 FYNNEI.